This TCR beta chain was found in a study of T cell responses to AZD1222 COVID-19 vaccine. Overall study findings and caveats: Repertoire sampling occurred only after the peak T cell response. Seropositivity was recorded at baseline in only a handful of AZD1222 recipients.

About this clone: Antigen unknown.

V was cut by 0 bases and J by 1 base, with 6 bases left in between. Per germline, CDR1 LNHNV and CDR2 YYDKDF (reference sequence). The CDR3 covers 14 residues. Repertoires were generated with immunoSEQ multiplex PCR, while TCRdb's copy carries only in-frame clones and drops some. Of 180,000 or so clones in the sample, 88% were seen once. The receptor was isolated from an adult in good health. The chain links TRBV15 to TRBJ1-1; D gene ambiguous. Here the sequenced sample was peripheral blood, taken on day 0 of AZD1222 vaccination. The CDR3: CATSRDWGNTEAFF. The DNA of the CDR3 is TGTGCCACCAGCAGAGATTGGGGGAACACTGAAGCTTTCTTT.